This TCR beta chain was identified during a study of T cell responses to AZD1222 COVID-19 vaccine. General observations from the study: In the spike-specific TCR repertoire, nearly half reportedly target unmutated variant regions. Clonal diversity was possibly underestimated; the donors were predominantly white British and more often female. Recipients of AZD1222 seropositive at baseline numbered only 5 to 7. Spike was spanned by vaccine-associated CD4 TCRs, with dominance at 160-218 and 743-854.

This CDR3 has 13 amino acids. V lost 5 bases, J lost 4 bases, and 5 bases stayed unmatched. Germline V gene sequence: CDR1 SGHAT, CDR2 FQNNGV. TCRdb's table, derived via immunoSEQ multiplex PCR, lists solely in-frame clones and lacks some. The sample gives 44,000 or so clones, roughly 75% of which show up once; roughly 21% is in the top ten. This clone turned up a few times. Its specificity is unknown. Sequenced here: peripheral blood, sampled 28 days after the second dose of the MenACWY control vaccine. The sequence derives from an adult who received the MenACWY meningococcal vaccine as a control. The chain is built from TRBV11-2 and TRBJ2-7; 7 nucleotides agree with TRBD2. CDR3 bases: TGTGCCAGCAGCCGGGACTACAGATACGAGCAGTACTTC. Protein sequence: CASSRDYRYEQYF.